This is a list of T cell receptor beta chains from one sample in a study of blood T cell repertoires in COVID-19. Sequencing was performed with immunoSEQ multiplex PCR; in TCRdb, only in-frame clones are kept and a portion is missing. The table records roughly 65,000 clones, approximately 79% of them present only once. Material: peripheral blood. The receptors come from a man in his sixties with acute or convalescent COVID-19. Each CDR3 is given with its conserved first and last residue. Fields, in order: V gene, CDR3 length, D gene, clone size, J gene, CDR3 DNA, CDR3 protein. A D gene is named only where the DNA matches it firmly. Some rows have no size entry. The others give once, few or many, or a class for an expanded clone.

>TRBV9|15|TRBD1|.|TRBJ2-3
TGTGCCAGCAGCGTAGAAGGGGGCCACACAGATACGCAGTATTTT
CASSVEGGHTDTQYF
>TRBV12-3/TRBV12-4|13|.|once|TRBJ2-2
TGTGCCAGCAGTACCGACCGGGGGGCGGAGCTGTTTTTT
CASSTDRGAELFF
>TRBV5-4|16|.|few|TRBJ1-6
TGTGCCAGCAGCTTGGTTAAAGCGGGGGTCGGTTCACCCCTCCACTTT
CASSLVKAGVGSPLHF
>TRBV27|16|.|.|TRBJ1-2
TGTGCCAGCAGTTTCTTAGGGGCCGGGGGGGACTATGGCTACACCTTC
CASSFLGAGGDYGYTF
>TRBV27|14|TRBD1|.|TRBJ1-5
TGTGCCAGCAGTATTACAGGGGGCAATCAGCCCCAGCATTTT
CASSITGGNQPQHF
>TRBV7-2|14|TRBD1|.|TRBJ1-1
TGTGCCAGCAGCGCGGACAGGGGGCGGACTGAAGCTTTCTTT
CASSADRGRTEAFF
>TRBV5-1|15|.|.|TRBJ1-2
TGCGCCAGCAGCCCTGACAGGCCTACTAACTATGGCTACACCTTC
CASSPDRPTNYGYTF
>TRBV7-6|11|.|.|TRBJ1-1
TGTGCCAGCAGCACAGGGTCCGAAGCTTTCTTT
CASSTGSEAFF
>TRBV18|15|TRBD2|.|TRBJ2-7
TGTGCCAGCTCACCAAGAGGGACTAGCGGATACGAGCAGTACTTC
CASSPRGTSGYEQYF
>TRBV7-2|14|TRBD1|.|TRBJ2-7
TGTGCCAGCAGCTTGGGACAGGGGGCCTACGAGCAGTACTTC
CASSLGQGAYEQYF
>TRBV18|14|.|.|TRBJ1-4
TGTGCCAGCTCACCTTTTCAACGGGATGAAAAACTGTTTTTT
CASSPFQRDEKLFF
>TRBV14|16|.|.|TRBJ1-3
TGTGCCAGCAGCCAAGTCGGGACAATGGCTGGAAACACCATATATTTT
CASSQVGTMAGNTIYF
>TRBV7-8|14|TRBD1|.|TRBJ1-3
TGTGCCAGCAGCTTAAACAGGGGGGGAAACACCATATATTTT
CASSLNRGGNTIYF
>TRBV7-2|13|.|.|TRBJ1-2
TGTGCCAGCAGCCCGGAGCCGAACTATGGCTACACCTTC
CASSPEPNYGYTF
>TRBV19|15|.|.|TRBJ1-4
TGTGCCAGTAGCCTCTTATCAGGGCAGGCTGAAAAACTGTTTTTT
CASSLLSGQAEKLFF
>TRBV24-1|12|.|once|TRBJ1-2
TGTGCCACCAGTGATTACAGCTATGGCTACACCTTC
CATSDYSYGYTF
>TRBV7-8|14|TRBD1|.|TRBJ1-2
TGTGCCAGCAGCTTAGTGACAGGGGGCTATGGCTACACCTTC
CASSLVTGGYGYTF